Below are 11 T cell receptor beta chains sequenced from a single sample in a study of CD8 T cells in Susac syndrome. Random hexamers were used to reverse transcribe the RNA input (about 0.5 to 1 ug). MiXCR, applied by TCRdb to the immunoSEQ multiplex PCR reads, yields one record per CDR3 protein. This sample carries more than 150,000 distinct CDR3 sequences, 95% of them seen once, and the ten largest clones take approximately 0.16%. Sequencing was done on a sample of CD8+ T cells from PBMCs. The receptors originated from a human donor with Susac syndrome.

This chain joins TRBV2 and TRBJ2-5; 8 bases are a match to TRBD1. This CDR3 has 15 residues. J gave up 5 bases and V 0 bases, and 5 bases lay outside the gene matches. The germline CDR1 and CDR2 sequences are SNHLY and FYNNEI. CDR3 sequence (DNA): TGTGCCAGCAGTGAAGCAGACAGGGGTGCGGAGACCCAGTACTTC. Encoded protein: CASSEADRGAETQYF.

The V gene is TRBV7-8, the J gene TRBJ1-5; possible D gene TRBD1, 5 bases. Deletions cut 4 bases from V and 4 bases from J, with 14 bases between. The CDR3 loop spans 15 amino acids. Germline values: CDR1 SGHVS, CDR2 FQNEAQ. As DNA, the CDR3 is TGTGCCAGCAGCTCCCAGACAGCCTTGAATCAGCCCCAGCATTTT. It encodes CASSSQTALNQPQHF.

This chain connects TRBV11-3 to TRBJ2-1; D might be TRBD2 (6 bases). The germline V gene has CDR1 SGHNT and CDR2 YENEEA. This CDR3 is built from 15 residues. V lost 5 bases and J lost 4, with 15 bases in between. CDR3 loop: CASSPGTRKYNEQFF. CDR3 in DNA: TGTGCCAGCAGCCCCGGGACTCGAAAGTACAATGAGCAGTTCTTC.

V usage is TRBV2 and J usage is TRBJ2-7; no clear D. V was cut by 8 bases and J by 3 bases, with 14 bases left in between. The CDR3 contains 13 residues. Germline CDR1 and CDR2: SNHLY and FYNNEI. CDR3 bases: TGTGCCAGCGCCTTAACACCCCTCTACGAGCAGTACTTC. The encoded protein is CASALTPLYEQYF.

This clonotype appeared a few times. CDR3 sequence (DNA): TGTGCCAGCAGGCCCGGACAGGGGAATCAGCCCCAGCATTTT. Translation gives CASRPGQGNQPQHF. The chain is built from TRBV28 and TRBJ1-5; TRBD1 matches 9 bases. Germline V lookup: CDR1 MDHEN, CDR2 SYDVKM. The trim removed 6 bases at V and 4 bases at J, leaving 4 bases unmatched. The CDR3 has 14 amino acids.

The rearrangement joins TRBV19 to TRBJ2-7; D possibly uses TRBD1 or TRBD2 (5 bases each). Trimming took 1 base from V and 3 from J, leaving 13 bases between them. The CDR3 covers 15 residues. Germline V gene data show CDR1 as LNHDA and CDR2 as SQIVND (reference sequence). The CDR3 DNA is TGTGCCAGTAGTATAGGGTCTCTGGGGGACTACGAGCAGTACTTC. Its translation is CASSIGSLGDYEQYF.

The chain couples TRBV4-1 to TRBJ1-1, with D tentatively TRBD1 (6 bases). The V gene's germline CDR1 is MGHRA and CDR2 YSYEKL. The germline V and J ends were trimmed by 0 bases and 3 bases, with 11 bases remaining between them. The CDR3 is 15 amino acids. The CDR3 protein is CASSQDSGEDTEAFF. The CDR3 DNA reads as TGCGCCAGCAGCCAAGATTCAGGGGAGGACACTGAAGCTTTCTTT.

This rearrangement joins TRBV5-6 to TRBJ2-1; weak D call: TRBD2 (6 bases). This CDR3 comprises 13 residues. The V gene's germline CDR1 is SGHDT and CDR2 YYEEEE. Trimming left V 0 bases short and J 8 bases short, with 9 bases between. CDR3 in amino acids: CASSLDGSDEQFF. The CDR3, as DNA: TGTGCCAGCAGCTTGGACGGGAGCGATGAGCAGTTCTTC.

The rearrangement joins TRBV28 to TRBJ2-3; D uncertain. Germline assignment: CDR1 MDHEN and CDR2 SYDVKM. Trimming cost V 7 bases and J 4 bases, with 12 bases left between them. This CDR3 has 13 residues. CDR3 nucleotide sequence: TGTGCCAGCACCACTTTCGGCCCAGATACGCAGTATTTT. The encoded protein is CASTTFGPDTQYF.

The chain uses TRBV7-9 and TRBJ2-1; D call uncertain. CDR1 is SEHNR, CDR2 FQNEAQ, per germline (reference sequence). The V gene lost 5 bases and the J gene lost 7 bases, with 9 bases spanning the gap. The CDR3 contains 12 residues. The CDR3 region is CASSHLGNEQFF. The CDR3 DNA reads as TGTGCCAGCAGCCACTTGGGGAATGAGCAGTTCTTC.

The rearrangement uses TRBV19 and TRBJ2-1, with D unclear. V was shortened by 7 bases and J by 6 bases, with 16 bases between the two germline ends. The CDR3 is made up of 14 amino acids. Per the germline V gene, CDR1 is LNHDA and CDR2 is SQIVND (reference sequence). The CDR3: CASTRTGVGNEQFF. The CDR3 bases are TGTGCCAGTACAAGGACGGGTGTGGGCAATGAGCAGTTCTTC. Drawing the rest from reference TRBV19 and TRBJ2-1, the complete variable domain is DGGITQSPKYLFRKEGQNVTLSCEQNLNHDAMYWYRQDPGQGLRLIYYSQIVNDFQKGDIAEGYSVSREKKESFPLTVTSAQKNPTAFYLCASTRTGVGNEQFFGPGTRLTVL.